This T cell receptor beta chain was observed in a study of T cells after yellow fever vaccination. Study-level background: SMART-Seq v4 Ultra Low Input prepared the low-cell-number fractions.

The TCR cDNA carried a universal primer site and UMIs from 5'RACE template switching. TCRdb itself ran the 5' RACE reads through MiXCR, one entry per CDR3 protein. Of about 550,000 distinct CDR3 sequences in the sample, under 25% were seen once. Trimming at V came to 5 bases and at J to 10 bases, leaving 5 bases not matched to a gene. CDR1 is GTSNPN, CDR2 SVGIG, per germline (reference sequence). This CDR3 is built from 14 residues. As to this clonotype: Its target is not known.

Study conclusions and caveats: Reappearance after the booster was observed for most primary-vaccination clones (96% CD4, roughly 88% CD8).

The sequence was obtained from a man aged 25-40 years who received the YFV17D yellow fever vaccine. Sequenced material: PBMCs, taken 15 days after the yellow fever booster vaccination. This sequence joins TRBV30 and TRBJ2-1; 16 bases are a match to TRBD2. CDR3: CAWEPGLAGGEQFF. The CDR3 nucleotides read TGTGCCTGGGAACCGGGACTAGCGGGAGGGGAGCAGTTCTTC.